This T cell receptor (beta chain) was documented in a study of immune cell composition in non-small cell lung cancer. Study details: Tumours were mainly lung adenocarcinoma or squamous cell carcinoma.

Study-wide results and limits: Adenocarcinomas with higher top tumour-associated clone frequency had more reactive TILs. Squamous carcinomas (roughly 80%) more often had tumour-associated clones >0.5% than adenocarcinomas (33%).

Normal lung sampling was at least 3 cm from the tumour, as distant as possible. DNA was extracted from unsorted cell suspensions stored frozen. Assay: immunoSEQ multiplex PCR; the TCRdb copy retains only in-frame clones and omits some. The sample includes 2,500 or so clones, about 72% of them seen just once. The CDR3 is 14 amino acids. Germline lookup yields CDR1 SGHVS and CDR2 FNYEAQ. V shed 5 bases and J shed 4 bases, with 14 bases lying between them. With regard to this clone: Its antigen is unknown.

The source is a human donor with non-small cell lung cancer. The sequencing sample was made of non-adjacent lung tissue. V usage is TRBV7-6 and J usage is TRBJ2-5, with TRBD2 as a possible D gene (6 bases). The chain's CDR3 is CASSRPAGGETQYF. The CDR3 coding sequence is TGTGCCAGCAGCCGACCCGCCGGGGGAGAGACCCAGTACTTC. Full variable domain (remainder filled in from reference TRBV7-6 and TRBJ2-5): GAGVSQSPRYKVTKRGQDVALRCDPISGHVSLYWYRQALGQGPEFLTYFNYEAQQDKSGLPNDRFSAERPEGSISTLTIQRTEQRDSAMYRCASSRPAGGETQYFGPGTRLLVL.